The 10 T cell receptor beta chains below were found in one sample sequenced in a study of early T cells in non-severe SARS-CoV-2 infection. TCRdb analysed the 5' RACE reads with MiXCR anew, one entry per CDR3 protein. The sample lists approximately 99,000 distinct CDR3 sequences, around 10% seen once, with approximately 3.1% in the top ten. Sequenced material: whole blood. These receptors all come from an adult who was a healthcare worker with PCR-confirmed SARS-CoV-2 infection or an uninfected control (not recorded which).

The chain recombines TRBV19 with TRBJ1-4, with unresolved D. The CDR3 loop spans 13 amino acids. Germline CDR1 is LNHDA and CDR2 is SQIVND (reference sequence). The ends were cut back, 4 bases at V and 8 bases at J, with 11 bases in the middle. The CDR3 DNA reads TGTGCCAGTAGTAGGCAGGCGAGAGAAAAACTGTTTTTT. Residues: CASSRQAREKLFF.

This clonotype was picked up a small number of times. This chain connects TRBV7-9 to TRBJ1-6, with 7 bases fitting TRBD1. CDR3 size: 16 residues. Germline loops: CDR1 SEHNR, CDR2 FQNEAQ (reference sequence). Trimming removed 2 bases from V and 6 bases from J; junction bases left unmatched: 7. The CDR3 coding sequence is TGTGCCAGCAGCTTACTCGACAGGGCATCTAATTCACCCCTCCACTTT. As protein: CASSLLDRASNSPLHF.

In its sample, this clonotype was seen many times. The CDR3 sequence is CSVSRGNTEAFF. DNA for the CDR3: TGCAGCGTAAGCCGGGGAAACACTGAAGCTTTCTTT. The rearrangement uses TRBV29-1 and TRBJ1-1; D ambiguous. Trimming cost V 6 bases and J 2 bases, with 10 bases left between them. Per the germline V gene, CDR1 is SQVTM and CDR2 is ANQGSEA. This CDR3 comprises 12 residues.

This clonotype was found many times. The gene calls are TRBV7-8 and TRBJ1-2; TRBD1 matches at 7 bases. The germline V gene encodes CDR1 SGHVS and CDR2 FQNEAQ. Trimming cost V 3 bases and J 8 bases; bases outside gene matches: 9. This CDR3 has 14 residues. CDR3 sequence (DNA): TGTGCCAGCAGCTTCCTTCAGGGGGAGGCCGGCTACACCTTC. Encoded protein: CASSFLQGEAGYTF.

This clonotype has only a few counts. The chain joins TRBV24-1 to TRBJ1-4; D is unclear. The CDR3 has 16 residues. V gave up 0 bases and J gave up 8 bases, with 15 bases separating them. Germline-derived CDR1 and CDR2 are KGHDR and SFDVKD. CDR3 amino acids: CATSDLRVDRGEKLFF. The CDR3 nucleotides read TGTGCCACCAGTGATTTGCGAGTGGATAGAGGGGAAAAACTGTTTTTT.

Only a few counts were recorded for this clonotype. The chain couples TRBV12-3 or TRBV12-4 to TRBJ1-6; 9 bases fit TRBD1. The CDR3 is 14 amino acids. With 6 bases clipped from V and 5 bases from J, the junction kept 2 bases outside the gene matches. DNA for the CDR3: TGTGCCAGCAGAAGGACAGGGGATAATTCACCCCTCCACTTT. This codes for CASRRTGDNSPLHF.

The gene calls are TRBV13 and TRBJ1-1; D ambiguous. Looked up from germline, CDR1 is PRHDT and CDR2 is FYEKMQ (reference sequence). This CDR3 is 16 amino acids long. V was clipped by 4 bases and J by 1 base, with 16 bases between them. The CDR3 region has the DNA TGTGCCAGCAGCTCCCCCGGTTGGGCCGCGAACACTGAAGCTTTCTTT. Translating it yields CASSSPGWAANTEAFF.

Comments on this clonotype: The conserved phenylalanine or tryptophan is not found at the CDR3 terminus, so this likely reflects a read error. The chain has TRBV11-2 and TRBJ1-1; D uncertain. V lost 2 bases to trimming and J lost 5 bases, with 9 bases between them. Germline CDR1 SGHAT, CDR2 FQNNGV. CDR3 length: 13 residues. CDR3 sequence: CASSLRARTEAFL. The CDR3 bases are TGTGCCAGCAGCTTAAGGGCCCGAACTGAAGCTTTCCTT.

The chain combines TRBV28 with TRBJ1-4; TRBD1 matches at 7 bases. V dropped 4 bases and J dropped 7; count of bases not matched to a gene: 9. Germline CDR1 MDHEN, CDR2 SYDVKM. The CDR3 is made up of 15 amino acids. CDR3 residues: CASSSGRGWLEKLFF. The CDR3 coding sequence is TGTGCCAGCAGTTCCGGCAGGGGGTGGCTTGAAAAACTGTTTTTT.

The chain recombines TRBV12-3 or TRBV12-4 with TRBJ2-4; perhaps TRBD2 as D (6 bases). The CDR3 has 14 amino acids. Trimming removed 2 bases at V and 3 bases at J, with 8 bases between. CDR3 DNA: TGTGCCAGCAGTTTACGTAGCGGCAAAAACATTCAGTACTTC. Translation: CASSLRSGKNIQYF.